Below, one T cell receptor (beta chain) is given with its context. This sample is drawn from a study of CD8 T cells in Susac syndrome. Sequencing of TCR beta, carried out with a high-throughput approach, was applied to CD8+ and CD4+ T cells from the blood. Germline CDR1 SQVTM, CDR2 ANQGSEA. The CDR3 sequence is 12 residues long. Trimming took 3 bases from V and 2 from J, leaving 7 bases between them. Random hexamers were used to reverse transcribe an amount of about 0.45 to 1 ug RNA. TCR beta CDR3 was amplified by immunoSEQ covering 54 Vbeta and 13 Jbeta. TCRdb called the immunoSEQ multiplex PCR reads again in MiXCR, with one record for every CDR3 protein. The table shows approximately 120,000 distinct CDR3 sequences, with roughly 96% occurring only once.

The chain links TRBV29-1 to TRBJ1-2, with no clear D. The specimen sequenced was CD4+ T cells from PBMCs. This TCR derives from a human donor in good health. The CDR3 here is CSVDKQNYGYTF. Here the CDR3 DNA reads TGCAGCGTTGATAAACAGAACTATGGCTACACCTTC. Based on the CDR3 plus reference TRBV29-1 and TRBJ1-2, the full variable domain is SAVISQKPSRDICQRGTSLTIQCQVDSQVTMMFWYRQQPGQSLTLIATANQGSEATYESGFVIDKFPISRPNLTFSTLTVSNMSPEDSSIYLCSVDKQNYGYTFGSGTRLTVV.